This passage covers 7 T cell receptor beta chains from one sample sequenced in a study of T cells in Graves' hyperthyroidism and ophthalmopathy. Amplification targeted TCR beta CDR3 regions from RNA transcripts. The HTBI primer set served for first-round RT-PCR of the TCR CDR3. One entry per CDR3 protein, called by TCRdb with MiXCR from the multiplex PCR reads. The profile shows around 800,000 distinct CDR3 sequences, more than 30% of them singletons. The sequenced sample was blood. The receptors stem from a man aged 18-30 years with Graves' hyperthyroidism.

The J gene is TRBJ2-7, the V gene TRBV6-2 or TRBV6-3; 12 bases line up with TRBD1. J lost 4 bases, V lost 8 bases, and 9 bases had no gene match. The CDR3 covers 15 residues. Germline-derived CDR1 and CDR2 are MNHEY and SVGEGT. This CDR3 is CASSGTGGISYEQYF. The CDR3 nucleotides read TGTGCCAGCTCTGGGACAGGGGGCATATCATACGAGCAGTACTTC.

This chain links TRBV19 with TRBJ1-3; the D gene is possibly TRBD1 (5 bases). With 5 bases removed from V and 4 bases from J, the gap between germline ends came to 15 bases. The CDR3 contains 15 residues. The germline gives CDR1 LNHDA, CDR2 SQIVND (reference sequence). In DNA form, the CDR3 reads TGTGCCAGTAGTTATTATGGGGGGGTCGGAAACACCATATATTTT. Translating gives CASSYYGGVGNTIYF.

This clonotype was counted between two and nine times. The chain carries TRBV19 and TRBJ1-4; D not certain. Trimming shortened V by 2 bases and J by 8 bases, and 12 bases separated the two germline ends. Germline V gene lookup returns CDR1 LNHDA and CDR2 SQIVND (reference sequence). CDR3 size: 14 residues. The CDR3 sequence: CASSIKRTQEKLFF. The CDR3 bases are TGTGCCAGTAGTATAAAAAGGACCCAAGAAAAACTGTTTTTT.

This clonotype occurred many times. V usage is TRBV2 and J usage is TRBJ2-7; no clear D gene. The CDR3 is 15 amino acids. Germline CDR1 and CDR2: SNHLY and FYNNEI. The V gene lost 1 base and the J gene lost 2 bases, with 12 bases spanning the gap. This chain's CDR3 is CASSEGPRGAYEQYF. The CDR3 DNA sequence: TGTGCCAGCAGTGAAGGGCCGAGAGGAGCCTACGAGCAGTACTTC.

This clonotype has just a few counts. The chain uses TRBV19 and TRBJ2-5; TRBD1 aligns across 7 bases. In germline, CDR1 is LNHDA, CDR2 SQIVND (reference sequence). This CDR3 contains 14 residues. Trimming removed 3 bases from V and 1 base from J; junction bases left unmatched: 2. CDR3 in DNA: TGTGCCAGTAGTATCGGACAGGTCCAAGAGACCCAGTACTTC. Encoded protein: CASSIGQVQETQYF.

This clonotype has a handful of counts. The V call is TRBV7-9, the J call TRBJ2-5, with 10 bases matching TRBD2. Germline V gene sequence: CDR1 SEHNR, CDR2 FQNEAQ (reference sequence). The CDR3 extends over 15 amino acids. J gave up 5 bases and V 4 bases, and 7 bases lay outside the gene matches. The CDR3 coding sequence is TGTGCCAGCAGCTCCGGACTAGCGGAGCCGGAGACCCAGTACTTC. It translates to CASSSGLAEPETQYF.

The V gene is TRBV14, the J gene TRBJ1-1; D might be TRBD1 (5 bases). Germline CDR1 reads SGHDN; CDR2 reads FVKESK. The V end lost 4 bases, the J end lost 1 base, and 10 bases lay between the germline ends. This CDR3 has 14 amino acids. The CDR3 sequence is CASSPWGRNTEAFF. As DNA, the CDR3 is TGTGCCAGCAGCCCCTGGGGCAGGAACACTGAAGCTTTCTTT.